This T cell receptor (beta chain) was obtained from a study of vaccination and CD4 T cells after COVID-19. Study-wide results and limits: Vaccine-specific clones in convalescent patients were spike mono-reactive in 304 of 307 cases.

The CDR3 is made up of 14 amino acids. Germline CDR1 DFQATT, CDR2 SNEGSKA (reference sequence). The ends lost 4 bases at V and 2 bases at J; junction bases unmatched: 5. Treatment in this sample: approximately 9-day PBMC culture with coronavirus spike peptide pools or control peptides (ViraFEST assay). A note on this clonotype: The antigen remains unidentified.

An Oncomine TCR Beta short-read assay was used to sequence the DNA from cultured CD4+ T cells. Using its own MiXCR run on the PCR reads, TCRdb lists one record per CDR3 protein. The data contain some 16,000 distinct CDR3 sequences, under 40% of them singletons. The chain joins TRBV20-1 to TRBJ1-2; TRBD1 agrees at 9 bases. The specimen sequenced was cultured CD4+ T cells from blood. This TCR was recovered from a human donor with COVID-19. The CDR3 region is CSAKVTGGNYGYTF. The CDR3 DNA reads TGCAGTGCTAAGGTGACAGGGGGAAACTATGGCTACACCTTC.